This T cell receptor beta chain stems from a study of T cell responses to AZD1222 COVID-19 vaccine. This clone came up a few times. In germline, CDR1 is SGHTA, CDR2 FQGNSA. This CDR3 spans 15 amino acids. With 2 bases removed from V and 0 bases from J, the gap between germline ends came to 8 bases. The repertoire was sequenced with immunoSEQ multiplex PCR; TCRdb's copy has only in-frame clones and lacks some. Counted here are approximately 150,000 clones, over 90% occurring once; the ten biggest clones make up around 2.3%. The sequence derives from an adult in good health. Source: peripheral blood, taken on day 0 of AZD1222 vaccination. The rearrangement joins TRBV7-2 to TRBJ1-3; the D is unclear. CDR3 sequence (DNA): TGTGCCAGCAGCTTAAGCAGAGTCTCTGGAAACACCATATATTTT. Translation gives CASSLSRVSGNTIYF.